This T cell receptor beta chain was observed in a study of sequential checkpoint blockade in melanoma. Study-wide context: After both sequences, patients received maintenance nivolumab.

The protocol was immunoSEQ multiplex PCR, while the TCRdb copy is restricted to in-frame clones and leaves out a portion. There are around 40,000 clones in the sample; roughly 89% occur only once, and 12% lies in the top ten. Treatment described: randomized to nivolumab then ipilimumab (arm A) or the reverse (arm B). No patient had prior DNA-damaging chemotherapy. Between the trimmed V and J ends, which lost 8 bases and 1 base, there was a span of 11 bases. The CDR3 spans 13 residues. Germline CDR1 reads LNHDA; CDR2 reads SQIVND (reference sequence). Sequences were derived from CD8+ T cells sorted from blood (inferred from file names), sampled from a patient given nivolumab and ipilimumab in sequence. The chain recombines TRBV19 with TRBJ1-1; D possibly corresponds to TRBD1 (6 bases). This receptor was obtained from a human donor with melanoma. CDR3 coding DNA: TGTGCCAGTGCCCGGGGGGCGAACACTGAAGCTTTCTTT. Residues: CASARGANTEAFF.